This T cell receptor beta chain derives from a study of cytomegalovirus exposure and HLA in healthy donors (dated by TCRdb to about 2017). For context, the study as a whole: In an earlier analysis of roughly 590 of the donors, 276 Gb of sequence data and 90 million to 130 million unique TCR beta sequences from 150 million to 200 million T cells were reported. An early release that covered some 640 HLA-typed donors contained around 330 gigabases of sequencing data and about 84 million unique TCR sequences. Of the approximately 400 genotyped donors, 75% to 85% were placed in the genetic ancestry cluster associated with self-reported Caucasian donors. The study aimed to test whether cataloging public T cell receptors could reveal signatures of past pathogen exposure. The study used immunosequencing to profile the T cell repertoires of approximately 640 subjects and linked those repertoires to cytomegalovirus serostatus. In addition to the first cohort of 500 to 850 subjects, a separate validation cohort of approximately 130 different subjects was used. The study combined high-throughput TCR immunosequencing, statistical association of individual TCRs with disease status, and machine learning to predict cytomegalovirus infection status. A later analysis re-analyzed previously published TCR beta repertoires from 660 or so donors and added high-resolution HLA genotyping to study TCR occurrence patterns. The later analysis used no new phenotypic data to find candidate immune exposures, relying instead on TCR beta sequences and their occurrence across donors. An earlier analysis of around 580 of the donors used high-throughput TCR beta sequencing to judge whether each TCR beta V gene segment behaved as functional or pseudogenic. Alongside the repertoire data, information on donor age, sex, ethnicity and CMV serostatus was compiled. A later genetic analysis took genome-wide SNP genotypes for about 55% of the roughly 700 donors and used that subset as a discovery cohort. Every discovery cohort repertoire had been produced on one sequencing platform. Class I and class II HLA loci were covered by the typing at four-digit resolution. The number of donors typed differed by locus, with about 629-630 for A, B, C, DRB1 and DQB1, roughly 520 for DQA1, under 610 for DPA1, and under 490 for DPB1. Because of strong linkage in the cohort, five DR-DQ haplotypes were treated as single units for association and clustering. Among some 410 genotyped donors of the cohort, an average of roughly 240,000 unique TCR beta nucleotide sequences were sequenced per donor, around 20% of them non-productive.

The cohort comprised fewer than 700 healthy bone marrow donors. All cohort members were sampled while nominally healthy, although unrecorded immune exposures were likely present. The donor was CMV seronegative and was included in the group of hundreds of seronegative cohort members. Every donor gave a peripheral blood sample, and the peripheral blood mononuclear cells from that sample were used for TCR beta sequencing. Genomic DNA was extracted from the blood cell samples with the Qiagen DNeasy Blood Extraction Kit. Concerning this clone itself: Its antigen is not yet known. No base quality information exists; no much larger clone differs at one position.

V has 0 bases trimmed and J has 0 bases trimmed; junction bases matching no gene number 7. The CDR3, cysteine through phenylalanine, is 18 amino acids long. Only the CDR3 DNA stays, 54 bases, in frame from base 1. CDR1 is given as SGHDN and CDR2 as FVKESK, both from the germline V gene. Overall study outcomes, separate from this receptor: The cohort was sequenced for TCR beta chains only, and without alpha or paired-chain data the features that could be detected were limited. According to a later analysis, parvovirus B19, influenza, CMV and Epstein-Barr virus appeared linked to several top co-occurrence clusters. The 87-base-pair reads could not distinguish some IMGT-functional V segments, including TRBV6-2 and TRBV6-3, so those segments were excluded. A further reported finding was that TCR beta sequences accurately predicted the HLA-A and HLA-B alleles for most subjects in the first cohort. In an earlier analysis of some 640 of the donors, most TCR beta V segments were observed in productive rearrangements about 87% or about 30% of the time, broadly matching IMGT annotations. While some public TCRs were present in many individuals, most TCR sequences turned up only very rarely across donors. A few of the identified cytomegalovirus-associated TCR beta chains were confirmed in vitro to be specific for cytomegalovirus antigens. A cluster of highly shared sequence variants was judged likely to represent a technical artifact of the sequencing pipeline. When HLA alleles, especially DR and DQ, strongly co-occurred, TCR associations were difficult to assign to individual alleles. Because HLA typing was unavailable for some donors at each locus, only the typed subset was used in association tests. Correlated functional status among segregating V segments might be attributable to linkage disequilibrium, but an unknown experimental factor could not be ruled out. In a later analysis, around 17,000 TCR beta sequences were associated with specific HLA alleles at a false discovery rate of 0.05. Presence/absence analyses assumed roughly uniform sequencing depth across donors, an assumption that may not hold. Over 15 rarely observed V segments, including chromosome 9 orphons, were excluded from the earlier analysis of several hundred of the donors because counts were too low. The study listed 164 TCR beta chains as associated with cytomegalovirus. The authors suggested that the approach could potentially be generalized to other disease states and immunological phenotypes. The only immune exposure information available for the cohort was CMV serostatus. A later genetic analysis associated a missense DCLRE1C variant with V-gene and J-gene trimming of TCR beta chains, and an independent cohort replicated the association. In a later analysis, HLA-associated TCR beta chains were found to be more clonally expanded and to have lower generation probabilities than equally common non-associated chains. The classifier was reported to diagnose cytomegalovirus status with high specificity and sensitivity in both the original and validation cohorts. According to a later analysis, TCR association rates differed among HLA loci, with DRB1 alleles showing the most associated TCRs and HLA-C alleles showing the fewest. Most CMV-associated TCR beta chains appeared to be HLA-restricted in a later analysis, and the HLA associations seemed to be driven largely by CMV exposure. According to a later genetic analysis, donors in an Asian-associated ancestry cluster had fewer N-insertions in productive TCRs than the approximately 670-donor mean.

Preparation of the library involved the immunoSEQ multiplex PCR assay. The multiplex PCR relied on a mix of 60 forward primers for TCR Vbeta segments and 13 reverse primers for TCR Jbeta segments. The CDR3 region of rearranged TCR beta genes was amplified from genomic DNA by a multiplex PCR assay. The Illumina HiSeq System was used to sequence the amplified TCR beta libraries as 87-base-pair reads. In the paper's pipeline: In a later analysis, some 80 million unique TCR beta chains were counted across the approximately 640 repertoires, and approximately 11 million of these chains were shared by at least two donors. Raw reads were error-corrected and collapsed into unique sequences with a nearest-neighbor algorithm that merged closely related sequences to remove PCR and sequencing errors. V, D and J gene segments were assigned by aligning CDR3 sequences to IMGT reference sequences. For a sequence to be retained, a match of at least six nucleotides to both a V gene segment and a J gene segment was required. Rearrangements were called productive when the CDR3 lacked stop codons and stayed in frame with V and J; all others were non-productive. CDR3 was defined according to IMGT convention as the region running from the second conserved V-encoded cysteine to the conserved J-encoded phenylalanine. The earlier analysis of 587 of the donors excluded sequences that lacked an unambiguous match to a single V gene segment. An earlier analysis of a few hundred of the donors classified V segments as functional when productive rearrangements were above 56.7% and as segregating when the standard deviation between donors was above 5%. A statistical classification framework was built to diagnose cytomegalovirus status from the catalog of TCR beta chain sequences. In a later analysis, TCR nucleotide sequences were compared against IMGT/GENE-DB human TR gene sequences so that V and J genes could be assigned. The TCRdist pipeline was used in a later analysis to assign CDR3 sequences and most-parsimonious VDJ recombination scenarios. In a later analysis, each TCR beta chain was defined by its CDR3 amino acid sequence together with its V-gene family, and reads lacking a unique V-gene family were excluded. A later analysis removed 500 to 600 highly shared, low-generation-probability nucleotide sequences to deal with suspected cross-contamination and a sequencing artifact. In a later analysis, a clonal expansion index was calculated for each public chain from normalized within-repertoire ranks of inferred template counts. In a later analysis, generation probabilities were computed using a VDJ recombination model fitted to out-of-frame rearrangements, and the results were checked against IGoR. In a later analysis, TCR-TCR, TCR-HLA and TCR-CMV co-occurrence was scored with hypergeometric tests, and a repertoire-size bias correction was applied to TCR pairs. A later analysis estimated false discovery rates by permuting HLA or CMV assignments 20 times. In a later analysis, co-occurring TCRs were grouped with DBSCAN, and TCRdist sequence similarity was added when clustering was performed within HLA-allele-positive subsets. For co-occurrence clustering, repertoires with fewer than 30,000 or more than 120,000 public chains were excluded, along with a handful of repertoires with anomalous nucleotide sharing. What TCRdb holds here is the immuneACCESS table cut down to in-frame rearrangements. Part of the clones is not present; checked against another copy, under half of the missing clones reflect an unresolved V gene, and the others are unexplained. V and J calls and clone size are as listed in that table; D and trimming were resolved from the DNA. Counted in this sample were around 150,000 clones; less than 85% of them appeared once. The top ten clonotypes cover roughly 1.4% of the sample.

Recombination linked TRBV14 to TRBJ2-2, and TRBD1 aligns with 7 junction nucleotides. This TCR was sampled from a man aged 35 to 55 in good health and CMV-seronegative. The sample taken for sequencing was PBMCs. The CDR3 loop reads CASSQDFRQGANTGELFF. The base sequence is TGTGCCAGCAGCCAAGATTTCCGGCAGGGGGCGAACACCGGGGAGCTGTTTTTT.